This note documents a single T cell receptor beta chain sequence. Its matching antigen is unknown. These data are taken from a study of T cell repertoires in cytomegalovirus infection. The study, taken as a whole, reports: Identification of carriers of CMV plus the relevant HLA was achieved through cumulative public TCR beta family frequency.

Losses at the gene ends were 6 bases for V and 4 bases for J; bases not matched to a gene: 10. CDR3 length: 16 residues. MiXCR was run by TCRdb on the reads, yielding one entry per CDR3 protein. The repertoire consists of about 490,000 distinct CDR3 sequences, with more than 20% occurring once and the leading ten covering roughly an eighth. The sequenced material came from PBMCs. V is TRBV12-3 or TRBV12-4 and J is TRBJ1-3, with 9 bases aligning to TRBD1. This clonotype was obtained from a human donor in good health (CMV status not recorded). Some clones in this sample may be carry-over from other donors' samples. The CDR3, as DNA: TGTGCCAGCAGGGACAGGGGCCGCGAACCGGGAAACACCATATATTTT. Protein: CASRDRGREPGNTIYF.